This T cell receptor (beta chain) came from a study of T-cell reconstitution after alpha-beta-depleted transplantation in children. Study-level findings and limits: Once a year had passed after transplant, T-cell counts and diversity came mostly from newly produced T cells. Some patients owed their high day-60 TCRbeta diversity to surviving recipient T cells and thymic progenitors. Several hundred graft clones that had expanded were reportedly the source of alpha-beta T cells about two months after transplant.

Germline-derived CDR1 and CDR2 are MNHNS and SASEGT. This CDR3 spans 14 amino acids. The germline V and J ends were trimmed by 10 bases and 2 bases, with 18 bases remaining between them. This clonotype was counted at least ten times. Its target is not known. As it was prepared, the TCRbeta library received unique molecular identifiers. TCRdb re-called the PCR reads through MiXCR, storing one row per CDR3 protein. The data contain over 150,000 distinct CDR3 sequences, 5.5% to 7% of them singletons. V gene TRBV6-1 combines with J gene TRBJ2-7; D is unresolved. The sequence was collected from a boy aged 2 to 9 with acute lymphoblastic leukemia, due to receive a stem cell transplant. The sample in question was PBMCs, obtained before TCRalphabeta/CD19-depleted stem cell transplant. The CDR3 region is CATNPGGETYEQYF. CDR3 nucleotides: TGTGCCACCAACCCAGGCGGTGAAACCTACGAGCAGTACTTC.